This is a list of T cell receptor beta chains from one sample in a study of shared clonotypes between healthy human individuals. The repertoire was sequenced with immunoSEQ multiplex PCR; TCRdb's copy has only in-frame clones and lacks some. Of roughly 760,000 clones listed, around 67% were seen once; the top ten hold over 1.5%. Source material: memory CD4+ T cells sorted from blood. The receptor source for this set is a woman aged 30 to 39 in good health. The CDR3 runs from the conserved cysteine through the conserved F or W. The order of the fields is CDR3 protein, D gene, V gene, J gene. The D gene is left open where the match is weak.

CDR3 protein: CASRGGETQYF
D gene: .
V gene: TRBV2
J gene: TRBJ2-5

CDR3 protein: CASSTRQVFPYEQYF
D gene: .
V gene: TRBV19
J gene: TRBJ2-7

CDR3 protein: CSSRTGNTEAFF
D gene: TRBD1
V gene: TRBV29-1
J gene: TRBJ1-1

CDR3 protein: CASSLTRDTVYEQYF
D gene: .
V gene: TRBV4-1
J gene: TRBJ2-7

CDR3 protein: CASSPRLTNEKLFF
D gene: .
V gene: TRBV28
J gene: TRBJ1-4

CDR3 protein: CASSLLSDGEAFF
D gene: .
V gene: TRBV7-3
J gene: TRBJ1-1

CDR3 protein: CASSLGQGGNYGYTF
D gene: TRBD1
V gene: TRBV7-2
J gene: TRBJ1-2

CDR3 protein: CASRDSGRMNEQFF
D gene: TRBD2
V gene: TRBV6-1
J gene: TRBJ2-1

CDR3 protein: CASSSDLNTDTQYF
D gene: .
V gene: TRBV18
J gene: TRBJ2-3

CDR3 protein: CASTLGLARASTGELFF
D gene: TRBD2
V gene: TRBV4-1
J gene: TRBJ2-2

CDR3 protein: CASSSTGVAEAFF
D gene: TRBD1
V gene: TRBV27
J gene: TRBJ1-1

CDR3 protein: CASSGQGYTEAFF
D gene: TRBD1
V gene: TRBV7-9
J gene: TRBJ1-1

CDR3 protein: CASSLGALTNQPQHF
D gene: .
V gene: TRBV7-2
J gene: TRBJ1-5

CDR3 protein: CASSQEAGSNGYTF
D gene: .
V gene: TRBV4-2
J gene: TRBJ1-2

CDR3 protein: CASSYQTGEAFF
D gene: TRBD1
V gene: TRBV7-2
J gene: TRBJ1-1

CDR3 protein: CASSLGTFTDTQYF
D gene: .
V gene: TRBV5-4
J gene: TRBJ2-3

CDR3 protein: CASHSQGAHTEAFF
D gene: TRBD1
V gene: TRBV28
J gene: TRBJ1-1

CDR3 protein: CSAEGFRVISYNEQFF
D gene: .
V gene: TRBV29-1
J gene: TRBJ2-1

CDR3 protein: CASSAFTGELFF
D gene: .
V gene: TRBV18
J gene: TRBJ2-2

CDR3 protein: CASSFSGGAGELFF
D gene: .
V gene: TRBV5-1
J gene: TRBJ2-2

CDR3 protein: CASSTRDNYYNEQFF
D gene: .
V gene: TRBV19
J gene: TRBJ2-1

CDR3 protein: CASSQSGHISGNTIYF
D gene: .
V gene: TRBV4-1
J gene: TRBJ1-3

CDR3 protein: CASSRQVHGNEKLFF
D gene: .
V gene: TRBV19
J gene: TRBJ1-4

CDR3 protein: CASSIGGTGELFF
D gene: .
V gene: TRBV19
J gene: TRBJ2-2

CDR3 protein: CASSPRGRGNQPQHF
D gene: TRBD1
V gene: TRBV6-6
J gene: TRBJ1-5

CDR3 protein: CASSVGGSRAGANVLTF
D gene: .
V gene: TRBV6-1
J gene: TRBJ2-6

CDR3 protein: CAWRQGPKNEKLFF
D gene: .
V gene: TRBV30
J gene: TRBJ1-4

CDR3 protein: CASTGGRSPNEKLFF
D gene: TRBD1
V gene: TRBV6-5
J gene: TRBJ1-4

CDR3 protein: CASSLEGQIYEQYF
D gene: TRBD1
V gene: TRBV5-1
J gene: TRBJ2-7

CDR3 protein: CASSSLAGGTGELFF
D gene: TRBD2
V gene: TRBV7-9
J gene: TRBJ2-2

CDR3 protein: CASSVAGGPGTQYF
D gene: TRBD2
V gene: TRBV2
J gene: TRBJ2-3

CDR3 protein: CASSRTHATGNTIYF
D gene: .
V gene: TRBV28
J gene: TRBJ1-3

CDR3 protein: CASSSARKGGTEAFF
D gene: .
V gene: TRBV7-6
J gene: TRBJ1-1

CDR3 protein: CASSYRDRRSSGANVLTF
D gene: TRBD1
V gene: TRBV11-2
J gene: TRBJ2-6

CDR3 protein: CASSSTSGFDTF
D gene: .
V gene: TRBV28
J gene: TRBJ1-2

CDR3 protein: CASSPAGSSSYEQYF
D gene: .
V gene: TRBV27
J gene: TRBJ2-7

CDR3 protein: CASSSTLVLDEQFF
D gene: .
V gene: TRBV28
J gene: TRBJ2-1

CDR3 protein: CSGWRDTGELFF
D gene: .
V gene: TRBV29-1
J gene: TRBJ2-2

CDR3 protein: CASSWLRSESGNTIYF
D gene: .
V gene: TRBV6-5
J gene: TRBJ1-3

CDR3 protein: CASSIRGHQPQHF
D gene: .
V gene: TRBV19
J gene: TRBJ1-5

CDR3 protein: CSVGLAGGVTMGEQFF
D gene: TRBD2
V gene: TRBV29-1
J gene: TRBJ2-1

CDR3 protein: CASSLGNGPADEQFF
D gene: .
V gene: TRBV11-3
J gene: TRBJ2-1

CDR3 protein: CASSLAASSGFHEQYF
D gene: TRBD2
V gene: TRBV5-1
J gene: TRBJ2-7

CDR3 protein: CASSSQGRTQYF
D gene: .
V gene: TRBV27
J gene: TRBJ2-5

CDR3 protein: CSANRGAGIEQFF
D gene: .
V gene: TRBV29-1
J gene: TRBJ2-1

CDR3 protein: CAWSKGLAGARETQYF
D gene: TRBD2
V gene: TRBV30
J gene: TRBJ2-5